This T cell receptor (beta chain) was recorded in a study of blood T cell repertoires in COVID-19 (dated by TCRdb to about 2020). A note on the overall study: Samples covering the acute and convalescent phases of COVID-19 were provided by collaborators in the United States, Italy and Spain. The prospective study material was composed of cDNA or gDNA derived from T cells, B-cell-depleted T cells, or PBMCs. The dataset comprised deeply sampled blood TCRbeta repertoires from subjects exposed to, actively infected with, or recovered from COVID-19. A freely available public database, intended as a resource for researchers studying the immune response to SARS-CoV-2, is where the repertoires were released. Samples came from the ongoing ImmuneRACE study (first 160 participants) plus 1,254 subjects from 6 global collaborators. The sample metadata nearly always contained a de-identified subject ID, COVID-19 status, age in years and sex. HLA class I and class II types, where available, came from metadata supplied by the sample provider rather than from assay-based typing. Study-level results and caveats: The amount of clinical and demographic metadata varied by source and participant and was provided uncurated.

The immunoSEQ Assay, a bias-controlled multiplex PCR, was used to amplify TCRbeta CDR3 regions from genomic DNA. The authors processed their data as follows. Within the assay, amplification of reference gene primers was used to estimate how many nucleated cells each sample contained. To quantify the absolute abundance of each unique TCRbeta CDR3 rearrangement, sequence reads were collapsed and filtered. For each sample, productive Simpson clonality was calculated as the square root of Simpson's diversity index across productive rearrangements. TCRdb holds this immuneACCESS table with in-frame rearrangements only. Some clones are missing; in checked studies, unresolved V genes explain under half, and the rest has no known cause. D and trimming come from the DNA, and the V and J calls and clone size come from that table. The sample table lists hundreds of thousands of clones, almost 90% of them with a count of one. About 1.3% of the sample rests with the top ten.

Each collaborating institution followed its own protocols to collect whole blood in K2EDTA tubes. For TCRbeta analysis, collaborators shipped samples as frozen whole blood, isolated PBMCs, or DNA extracted from either of those sample types. Points on this clone: Its antigen remains unidentified. No base quality information exists; no much larger clone differs at one position.

Ends trimmed: V by 3 bases, J by 4 bases; bases unmatched to a gene: 2. From cysteine to phenylalanine, the CDR3 is 15 amino acids long. The CDR3 DNA has 45 bases and is translated from base 1. As encoded in the germline V gene (reference sequence), CDR1 is LNHDA while CDR2 is SQIVND. Sequenced material: peripheral blood. The clonotype was recovered from a man older than 75 with acute or convalescent COVID-19. Here the chain combines TRBV19 and TRBJ2-2; 10 junctional bases match TRBD2. The sequenced DNA: TGTGCCAGTAGTATCGGACTAGCGGCCACCGGGGAGCTGTTTTTT. Translated, it gives CASSIGLAATGELFF.